Included here is one TCR beta chain sequence, with context. Antigen specificity is unknown. The sample belongs to a study of shared clonotypes between healthy human individuals. Across the study: Per donor, CD8 memory used one plate, CD8 naive used two, CD4 memory used three and CD4 naive used three.

The investigators split CD4+ cells into a CD45RA+ naive subset and a CD45RA-negative memory subset. General study points: Estimated richness was generally greater in naive than memory subsets. Blood was the only sampled material, and tissue repertoires likely differ.

This table comes from immunoSEQ multiplex PCR, and its TCRdb copy is limited to in-frame clones, with some not included. The sample lists some 1,400,000 clones, roughly 96% occurring once. V shed 8 bases and J 7 bases; nucleotides not matched to a gene: 8. Germline assignment: CDR1 GTSNPN and CDR2 SVGIG (reference sequence). The CDR3 runs to 12 residues. This receptor was identified in a man between 25 and 39 years old in good health. Sequencing was done on a sample of naive CD4+ T cells sorted from blood. Subset in this sample: CD45RA+ positively selected. The V gene is TRBV30, the J gene TRBJ2-1, with 7 bases aligning to TRBD2. CDR3 sequence reads: CAPGGGSNEQFF. For the CDR3, the DNA is TGTGCCCCCGGGGGAGGGTCTAATGAGCAGTTCTTC.